These 23 T cell receptor beta chains were all obtained from the same sample, sequenced in a study of graft-versus-host responses after intestinal transplantation. Method: immunoSEQ multiplex PCR; TCRdb's copy keeps in-frame clones and lacks some. The sample consists of more than 90,000 clones, approximately 92% of them appearing once. Antigens for these TCRs are unknown. The sequences come from unstimulated CD4+ T cells sorted from spleen or lymph node cells, collected before transplant. The receptors were sampled from a human donor who was the organ donor for an intestinal transplant.

The genes are TRBV5-1 and TRBJ2-1; 10 bases line up with TRBD1. Per the germline V gene, CDR1 is SGHRS and CDR2 is YFSETQ. The V segment lost 4 bases and the J segment 8 bases; nucleotides outside the gene matches: 9. The CDR3 totals 15 residues. CDR3 sequence: CASSPRTGGGDEQFF. The CDR3 DNA reads TGCGCCAGCAGCCCTCGGACAGGGGGAGGCGATGAGCAGTTCTTC.

This sequence joins TRBV4-3 and TRBJ2-7; 9 bases are a match to TRBD2. The V segment lost 3 bases and the J segment 3 bases; nucleotides outside the gene matches: 6. The V gene's germline CDR1 is LGHNA and CDR2 YSLEER. There are 15 residues in the CDR3. The CDR3 nucleotides read TGCGCCAGCAGCCAGCGACTAGCGGACTACTACGAGCAGTACTTC. This gives the protein CASSQRLADYYEQYF.

The chain uses TRBV6-1 and TRBJ1-5, with 11 bases that match TRBD1. This CDR3 contains 18 residues. In germline, CDR1 is MNHNS, CDR2 SASEGT. V dropped 3 bases and J dropped 3; count of bases not matched to a gene: 10. The CDR3 nucleotides are TGTGCCAGCAGTGATCTAAGAGGACAGGGGGCGGTCAATCAGCCCCAGCATTTT. Its protein product is CASSDLRGQGAVNQPQHF.

J is TRBJ1-1 and V is TRBV7-2; no reliable D call. The CDR3 length is 15 residues. V was clipped by 3 bases and J by 6 bases, with 17 bases between them. Germline V lookup: CDR1 SGHTA, CDR2 FQGNSA. Here the CDR3 reads CASSLSPRPEAEAFF. The CDR3 coding sequence is TGTGCCAGCAGCTTGTCCCCTCGGCCGGAGGCTGAAGCTTTCTTT.

V usage is TRBV6-1 and J usage is TRBJ2-5; 12 nucleotides line up with TRBD2. Trimming removed 3 bases from V and 5 bases from J; junction bases left unmatched: 4. Germline V gives CDR1 MNHNS, CDR2 SASEGT. The CDR3 covers 15 residues. The CDR3: CASSELAGGWETQYF. The DNA for the CDR3 is TGTGCCAGCAGTGAGCTAGCGGGAGGGTGGGAGACCCAGTACTTC.

The chain recombines TRBV5-1 with TRBJ2-3, with 10 positions matching TRBD2. Germline-derived CDR1 and CDR2 are SGHRS and YFSETQ. The V and J ends lost 2 bases and 2 bases, in that order; junction bases with no gene match: 11. This CDR3 has 18 residues. The CDR3 DNA reads TGCGCCAGCAGCTTCACCTCCAAGCGGGAGGGCCACACAGATACGCAGTATTTT. This gives the protein CASSFTSKREGHTDTQYF.

This clone has just one count. The chain has TRBV10-3 and TRBJ2-2; 8 bases are a match to TRBD1. From germline, CDR1 is ENHRY and CDR2 SYGVKD. CDR3 length equals 14 residues. Trimming cost V 6 bases and J 6 bases; bases outside gene matches: 6. The DNA for the CDR3 is TGTGCCATCAGCGGAGGGACAGGTGCCGGGGAGCTGTTTTTT. This codes for CAISGGTGAGELFF.

This clone was observed a few times. This chain joins TRBV6-1 and TRBJ2-2; TRBD2 is a possible D gene (6 bases). With 2 bases removed from V and 8 bases from J, the gap between germline ends came to 12 bases. The CDR3 has 14 amino acids. Germline assignment: CDR1 MNHNS and CDR2 SASEGT. CDR3 nucleotides: TGTGCCAGCAGTGAAAGGAGGGCCGGGGGGGAGCTGTTTTTT. Its protein product is CASSERRAGGELFF.

This sequence joins TRBV28 and TRBJ2-5; no firm D call. The V end lost 6 bases, the J end lost 7 bases, and 12 bases lay between the germline ends. Germline CDR1 MDHEN, CDR2 SYDVKM. The CDR3 totals 12 residues. In nucleotides, the CDR3 is TGTGCCAGCAGCTCGACCCGGCGGACCCAGTACTTC. It codes for CASSSTRRTQYF.

The chain has TRBV5-1 and TRBJ2-3, with 7 nucleotides matching TRBD1. The CDR3 is made up of 15 amino acids. J lost 0 bases, V lost 4 bases, and 5 bases had no gene match. Per germline, CDR1 SGHRS and CDR2 YFSETQ. CDR3 in amino acids: CASSQLTGSTDTQYF. DNA for the CDR3: TGCGCCAGCAGCCAATTGACAGGGAGCACAGATACGCAGTATTTT.

The chain is built from TRBV30 and TRBJ1-2; 7 bases map to TRBD1. V shed 3 bases, J shed 8 bases, and the junction held 6 bases outside the gene matches. The CDR3 is made up of 12 amino acids. Germline CDR1 reads GTSNPN; CDR2 reads SVGIG (reference sequence). The CDR3: CAWSTGEGGYTF. CDR3 coding DNA: TGTGCCTGGAGCACAGGGGAGGGGGGCTACACCTTC.

The CDR3 is CASSMRGNGYTF. CDR3 in DNA: TGTGCCAGTAGTATGAGAGGAAACGGCTACACCTTC. The rearrangement uses TRBV19 and TRBJ1-2; D is undetermined. The CDR3 loop spans 12 amino acids. Between the trimmed V and J ends, which lost 3 bases and 8 bases, there was a span of 10 bases. The germline gives CDR1 LNHDA, CDR2 SQIVND (reference sequence).

The chain links TRBV10-1 to TRBJ2-1; D is uncertain. The germline gives CDR1 WNHNN, CDR2 SYGVQD (reference sequence). The ends were cut back, 6 bases at V and 7 bases at J, with 13 bases in the middle. This CDR3 spans 13 amino acids. The CDR3 nucleotides read TGCGCCAGCAGCCCCCCCGACTTGAATGAGCAGTTCTTC. As protein: CASSPPDLNEQFF.

V and J are TRBV29-1 and TRBJ2-1; TRBD1 or TRBD2 may be the D gene (5 bases each). V was cut by 3 bases and J by 5 bases, with 11 bases left in between. CDR3 size: 13 residues. The germline V gene encodes CDR1 SQVTM and CDR2 ANQGSEA. CDR3 coding DNA: TGCAGCGTTGAGACGGGACCGGACAATGAGCAGTTCTTC. It translates to CSVETGPDNEQFF.

The CDR3 spells CASSSTSGPSYNEQFF. The CDR3 DNA reads TGTGCCAGTAGTTCTACTAGCGGCCCCTCCTACAATGAGCAGTTCTTC. The rearrangement uses TRBV19 and TRBJ2-1, with TRBD2 identical over 8 bases. Germline V lookup: CDR1 LNHDA, CDR2 SQIVND (reference sequence). This CDR3 is built from 16 residues. The V gene end was trimmed by 5 bases and the J gene end by 0 bases; junction bases not matched to a gene: 6.

As DNA, the CDR3 is TGTGCCAGCAGCTTAAAAGGAACGACTGACAACTCCGCCTACGAGCAGTACTTC. Translated, it gives CASSLKGTTDNSAYEQYF. The rearrangement joins TRBV7-3 to TRBJ2-5, with no clear D. The J call may be incorrect, as the DNA end agrees better with TRBJ2-7. The CDR3 has 18 residues. Germline lookup yields CDR1 SGHTA and CDR2 FQGTGA.

V gene TRBV30 combines with J gene TRBJ2-2; 7 nucleotides match TRBD1. The CDR3 has 11 residues. The germline V gene encodes CDR1 GTSNPN and CDR2 SVGIG (reference sequence). The junction had 3 bases not matched to a gene; V was cut back by 7 bases and J by 7 bases. CDR3 DNA sequence: TGTGCCTCACAGGGGTTCGGGGAGCTGTTTTTT. Its translation is CASQGFGELFF.

The CDR3 spells CASSLFRIGSTGELFF. The CDR3 DNA reads TGTGCCAGCAGCTTGTTTCGGATCGGGAGTACCGGGGAGCTGTTTTTT. The chain links TRBV11-2 to TRBJ2-2; weak D call: TRBD2 (6 bases). Trimming pared 3 bases from V and 5 bases from J, leaving 16 bases between. The CDR3 has 16 residues. Germline values: CDR1 SGHAT, CDR2 FQNNGV.

The chain recombines TRBV10-3 with TRBJ2-7, with 8 bases fitting TRBD2. Germline lookup yields CDR1 ENHRY and CDR2 SYGVKD. V gave up 3 bases and J gave up 4 bases; unmatched junction bases: 8. The length of the CDR3 is 15 residues. CDR3: CAISDAGGRRYEQYF. In DNA form, the CDR3 reads TGTGCCATCAGTGATGCGGGGGGAAGGAGGTACGAGCAGTACTTC.

The chain joins TRBV29-1 to TRBJ1-1, with D perhaps TRBD1 (5 bases). The CDR3 runs to 11 residues. Germline V CDR1 and CDR2: SQVTM, ANQGSEA. Trimming pared 6 bases from V and 10 bases from J, leaving 15 bases between. CDR3 nucleotides: TGCAGCGTCGTGGACACCTGGCGAGCTTTCTTT. It yields the protein CSVVDTWRAFF.

V usage is TRBV6-6 and J usage is TRBJ2-7; D not certain. The V gene lost 0 bases and the J gene lost 4 bases, with 13 bases spanning the gap. Per germline, CDR1 MNHNY and CDR2 SVGAGI (reference sequence). This CDR3 has 15 residues. The CDR3: CASSYSIRPAYEQYF. In DNA form, the CDR3 reads TGTGCCAGCAGTTACTCGATACGACCCGCTTACGAGCAGTACTTC.

The V and J genes are TRBV10-1 and TRBJ2-1, with TRBD2 identical over 8 bases. The germline V gene has CDR1 WNHNN and CDR2 SYGVQD (reference sequence). The CDR3 spans 15 residues. Losses at the gene ends were 2 bases for V and 0 bases for J; bases not matched to a gene: 0. CDR3 region: CASSEGTSSYNEQFF. In DNA form, the CDR3 reads TGCGCCAGCAGTGAGGGGACTAGCTCCTACAATGAGCAGTTCTTC.

The chain uses TRBV6-5 and TRBJ1-1, with D hard to call. V lost 5 bases to trimming and J lost 0 bases, with 1 base between them. Germline CDR1 MNHEY, CDR2 SVGAGI. The CDR3 has 11 amino acids. The CDR3 reads CASSVNTEAFF. In DNA form, the CDR3 reads TGTGCCAGCAGTGTGAACACTGAAGCTTTCTTT.